This entry lists 4 T cell receptor beta chains sequenced from one sample in a study of human T cells and chemical hapten exposure. From the RACE reads, TCRdb called clonotypes with MiXCR, one entry per CDR3 protein. The profile covers some 81,000 distinct CDR3 sequences, with around 9.4% appearing a single time and 1.7% taken by the ten largest. Time point here: healthy volunteer bleed at 6 weeks. Total RNA came from unfractionated whole blood. Sequenced sample: whole blood. These receptors originate from a female donor in good health. Some clones in this sample may be carry-over from other donors' samples.

V and J are TRBV10-3 and TRBJ1-3; TRBD1 might be the D (6 bases). Germline V CDR1 and CDR2: ENHRY, SYGVKD. Trimming pared 6 bases from V and 4 bases from J, leaving 19 bases between. There are 16 residues in the CDR3. The CDR3 is CAISAKGGSPGNTIYF. The DNA for the CDR3 is TGTGCCATCAGCGCTAAAGGGGGATCTCCGGGAAACACCATATATTTT.

This clonotype was detected a few times. The genes are TRBV20-1 and TRBJ1-5; maybe TRBD1 (6 bases). V was trimmed by 0 bases and J by 0 bases, leaving 9 bases between them. The CDR3 sequence is 15 residues long. Germline lookup yields CDR1 DFQATT and CDR2 SNEGSKA (reference sequence). For the CDR3, the DNA is TGCAGTGCTAGAGATCCCAGGGGTAGCAATCAGCCCCAGCATTTT. As protein: CSARDPRGSNQPQHF.

By sample fraction, this clonotype is medium-sized. J is TRBJ2-3 and V is TRBV6-2 or TRBV6-3; TRBD2 might be the D (7 bases). The CDR3 is 14 residues long. Germline-derived CDR1 and CDR2 are MNHEY and SVGEGT. V was clipped by 2 bases and J by 2 bases, with 8 bases between them. The CDR3 sequence is CASSYGGATDTQYF. CDR3 coding DNA: TGTGCCAGCAGTTACGGGGGGGCCACAGATACGCAGTATTTT.

This clonotype was counted a few times. The genes are TRBV5-6 and TRBJ1-5; a possible D gene is TRBD1 (5 bases). The germline V and J ends were trimmed by 0 bases and 8 bases, with 24 bases remaining between them. In germline, CDR1 is SGHDT, CDR2 YYEEEE. This CDR3 contains 18 residues. The CDR3 DNA sequence: TGTGCCAGCAGCTTGGCTCGGGGGACCTACCGCCTCCGAGAGCCCCAGCATTTT. Its protein is CASSLARGTYRLREPQHF.